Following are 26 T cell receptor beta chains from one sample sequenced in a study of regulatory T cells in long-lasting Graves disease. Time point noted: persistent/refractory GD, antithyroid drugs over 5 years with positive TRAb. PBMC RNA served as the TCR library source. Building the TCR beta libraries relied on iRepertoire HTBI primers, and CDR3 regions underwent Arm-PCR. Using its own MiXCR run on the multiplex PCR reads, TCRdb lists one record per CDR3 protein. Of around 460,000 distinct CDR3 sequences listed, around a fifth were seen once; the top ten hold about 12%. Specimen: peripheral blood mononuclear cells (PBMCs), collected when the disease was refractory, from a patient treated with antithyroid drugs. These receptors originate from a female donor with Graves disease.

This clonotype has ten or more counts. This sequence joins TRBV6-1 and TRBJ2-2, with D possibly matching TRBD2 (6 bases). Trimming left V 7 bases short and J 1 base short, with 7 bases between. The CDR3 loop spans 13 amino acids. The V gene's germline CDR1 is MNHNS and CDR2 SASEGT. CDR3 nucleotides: TGTGCCAGCATCGGGGGGAACACCGGGGAGCTGTTTTTT. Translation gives CASIGGNTGELFF.

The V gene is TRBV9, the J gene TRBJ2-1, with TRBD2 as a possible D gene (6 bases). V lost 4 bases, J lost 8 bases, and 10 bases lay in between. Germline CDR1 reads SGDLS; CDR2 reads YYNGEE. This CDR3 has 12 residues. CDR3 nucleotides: TGTGCCAGCAGCACGGAGGGCTATGAGCAGTTCTTC. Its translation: CASSTEGYEQFF.

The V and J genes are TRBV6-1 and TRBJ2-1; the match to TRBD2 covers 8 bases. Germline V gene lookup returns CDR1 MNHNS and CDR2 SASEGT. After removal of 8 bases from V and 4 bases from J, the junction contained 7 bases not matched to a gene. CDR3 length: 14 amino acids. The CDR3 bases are TGTGCCAGCCGAGCGGGAGTTGAATACAATGAGCAGTTCTTC. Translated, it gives CASRAGVEYNEQFF.

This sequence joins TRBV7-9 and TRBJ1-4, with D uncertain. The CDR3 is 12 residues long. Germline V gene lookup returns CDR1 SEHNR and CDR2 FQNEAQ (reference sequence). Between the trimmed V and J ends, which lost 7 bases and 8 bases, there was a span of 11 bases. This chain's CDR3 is CASNIDWEKLFF. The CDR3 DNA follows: TGTGCCAGCAACATCGATTGGGAAAAACTGTTTTTT.

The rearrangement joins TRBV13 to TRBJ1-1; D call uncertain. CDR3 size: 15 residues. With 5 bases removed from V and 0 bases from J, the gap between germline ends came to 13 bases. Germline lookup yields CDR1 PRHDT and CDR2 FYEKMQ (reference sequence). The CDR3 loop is CASSRGRGVNTEAFF. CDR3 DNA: TGTGCCAGCAGCCGAGGGCGAGGCGTGAACACTGAAGCTTTCTTT. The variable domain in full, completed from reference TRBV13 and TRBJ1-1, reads AAGVIQSPRHLIKEKRETATLKCYPIPRHDTVYWYQQGPGQDPQFLISFYEKMQSDKGSIPDRFSAQQFSDYHSELNMSSLELGDSALYFCASSRGRGVNTEAFFGQGTRLTVV.

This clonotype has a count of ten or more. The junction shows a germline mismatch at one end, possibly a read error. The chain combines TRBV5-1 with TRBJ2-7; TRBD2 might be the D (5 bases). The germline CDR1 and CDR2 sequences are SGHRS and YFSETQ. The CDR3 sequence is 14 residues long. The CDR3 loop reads CASSLEGVGYEQYF. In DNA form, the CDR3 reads TGTGCCAGCAGCTTAGAGGGTGTCGGCTACGAGCAGTACTTC.

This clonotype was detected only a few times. DNA for the CDR3: TGCACCGGACCAGTGCAAGAGACCCAGTACTTC. Protein: CTGPVQETQYF. V and J are TRBV20-1 and TRBJ2-5; the D is unclear. Germline-derived CDR1 and CDR2 are DFQATT and SNEGSKA (reference sequence). The CDR3 covers 11 residues.

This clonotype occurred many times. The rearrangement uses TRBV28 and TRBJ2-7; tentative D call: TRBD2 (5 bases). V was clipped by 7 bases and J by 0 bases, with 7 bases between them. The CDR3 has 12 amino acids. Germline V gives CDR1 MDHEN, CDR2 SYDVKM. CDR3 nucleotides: TGTGCCAGCACGAGGGACTCCTACGAGCAGTACTTC. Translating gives CASTRDSYEQYF.

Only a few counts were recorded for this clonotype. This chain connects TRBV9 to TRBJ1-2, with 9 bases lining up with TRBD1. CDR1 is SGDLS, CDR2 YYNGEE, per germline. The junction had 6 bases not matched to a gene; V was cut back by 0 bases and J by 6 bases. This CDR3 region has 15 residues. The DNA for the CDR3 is TGTGCCAGCAGCGTAGAGGGGGACAGGGTCGATGGCTACACCTTC. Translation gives CASSVEGDRVDGYTF.

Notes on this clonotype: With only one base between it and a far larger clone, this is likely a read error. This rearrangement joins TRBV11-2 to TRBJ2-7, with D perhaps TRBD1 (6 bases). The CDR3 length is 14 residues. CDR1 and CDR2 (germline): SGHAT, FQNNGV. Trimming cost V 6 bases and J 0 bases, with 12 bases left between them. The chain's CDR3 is CASSFDRFSYEQYF. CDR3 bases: TGTGCCAGCAGTTTCGACAGGTTCTCCTACGAGCAGTACTTC.

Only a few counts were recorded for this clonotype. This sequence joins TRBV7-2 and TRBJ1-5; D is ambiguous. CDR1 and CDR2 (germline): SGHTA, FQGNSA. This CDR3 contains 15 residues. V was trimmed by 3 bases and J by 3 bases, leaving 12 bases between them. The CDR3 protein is CASSFYSINNQPQHF. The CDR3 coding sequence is TGTGCCAGCAGCTTTTACAGTATAAACAATCAGCCCCAGCATTTT.

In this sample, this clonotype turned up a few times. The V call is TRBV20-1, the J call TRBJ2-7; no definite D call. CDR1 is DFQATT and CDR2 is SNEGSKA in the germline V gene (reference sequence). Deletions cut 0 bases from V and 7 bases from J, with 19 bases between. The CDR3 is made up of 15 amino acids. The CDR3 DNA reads TGCAGTGCTAGAGACTCATTAGGCCCCCGGATAGAGCAGTACTTC. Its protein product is CSARDSLGPRIEQYF.

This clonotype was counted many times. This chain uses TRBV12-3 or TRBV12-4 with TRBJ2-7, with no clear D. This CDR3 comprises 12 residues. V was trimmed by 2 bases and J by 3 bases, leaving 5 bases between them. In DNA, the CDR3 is TGTGCCAGCAGTTTACTCTTCTACGAGCAGTACTTC. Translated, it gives CASSLLFYEQYF.

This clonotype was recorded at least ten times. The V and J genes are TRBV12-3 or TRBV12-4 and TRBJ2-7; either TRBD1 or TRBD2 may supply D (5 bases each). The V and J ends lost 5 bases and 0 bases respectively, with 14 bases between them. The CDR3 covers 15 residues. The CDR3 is CASSLLAGTSYEQYF. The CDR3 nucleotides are TGTGCCAGCAGTCTCCTCGCAGGGACCTCCTACGAGCAGTACTTC.

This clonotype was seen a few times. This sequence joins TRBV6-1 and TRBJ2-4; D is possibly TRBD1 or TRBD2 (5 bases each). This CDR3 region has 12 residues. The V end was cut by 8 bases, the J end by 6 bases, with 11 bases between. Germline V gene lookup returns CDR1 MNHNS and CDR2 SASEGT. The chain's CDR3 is CASLGERNIQYF. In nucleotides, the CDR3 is TGTGCCAGCCTGGGGGAGAGAAACATTCAGTACTTC.

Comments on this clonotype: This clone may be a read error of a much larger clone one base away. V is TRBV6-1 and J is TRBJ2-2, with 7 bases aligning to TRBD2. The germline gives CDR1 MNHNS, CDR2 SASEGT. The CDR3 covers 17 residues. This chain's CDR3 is CVSRWGRAASNTGELFF. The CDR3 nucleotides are TGTGTCAGCAGGTGGGGGAGGGCCGCGTCGAACACCGGGGAGCTGTTTTTT.

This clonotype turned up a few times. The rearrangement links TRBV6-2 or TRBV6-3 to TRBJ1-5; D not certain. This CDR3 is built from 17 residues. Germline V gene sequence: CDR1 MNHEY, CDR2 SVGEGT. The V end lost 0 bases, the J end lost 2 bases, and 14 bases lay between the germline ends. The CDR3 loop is CASSYSKSSGGNQPQHF. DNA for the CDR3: TGTGCCAGCAGTTACTCGAAATCGTCAGGAGGCAATCAGCCCCAGCATTTT.

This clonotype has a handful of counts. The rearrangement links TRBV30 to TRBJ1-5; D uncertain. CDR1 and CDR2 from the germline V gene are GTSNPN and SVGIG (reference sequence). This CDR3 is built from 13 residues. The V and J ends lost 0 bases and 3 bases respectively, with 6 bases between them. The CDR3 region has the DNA TGTGCCTGGAGTGTACAGATCAATCAGCCCCAGCATTTT. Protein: CAWSVQINQPQHF.

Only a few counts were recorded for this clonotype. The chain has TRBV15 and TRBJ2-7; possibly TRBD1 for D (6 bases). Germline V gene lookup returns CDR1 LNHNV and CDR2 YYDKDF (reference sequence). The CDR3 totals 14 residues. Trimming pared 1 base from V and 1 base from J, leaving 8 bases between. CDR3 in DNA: TGTGCCACCAGCAGAGGGGACACGTCCTACGAGCAGTACTTC. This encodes CATSRGDTSYEQYF.

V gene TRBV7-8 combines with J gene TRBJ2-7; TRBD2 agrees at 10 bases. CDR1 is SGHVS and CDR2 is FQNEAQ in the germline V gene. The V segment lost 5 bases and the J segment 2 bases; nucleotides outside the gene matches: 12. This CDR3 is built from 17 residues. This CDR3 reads CASSPPLRLAGTYEQYF. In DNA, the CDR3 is TGTGCCAGCAGCCCCCCCCTCCGACTAGCGGGCACCTACGAGCAGTACTTC.

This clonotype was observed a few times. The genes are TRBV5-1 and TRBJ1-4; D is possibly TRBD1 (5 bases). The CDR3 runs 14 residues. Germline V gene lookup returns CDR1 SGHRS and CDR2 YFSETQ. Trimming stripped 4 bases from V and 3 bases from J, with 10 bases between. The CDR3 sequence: CASSTGPANEKLFF. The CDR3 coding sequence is TGCGCCAGCAGCACGGGACCTGCTAATGAAAAACTGTTTTTT.

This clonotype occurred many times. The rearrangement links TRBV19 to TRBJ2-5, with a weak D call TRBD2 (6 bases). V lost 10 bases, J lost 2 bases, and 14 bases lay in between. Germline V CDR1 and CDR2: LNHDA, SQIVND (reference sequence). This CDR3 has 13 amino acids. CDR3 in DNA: TGTGCCACCCGGAGGGCAGGGCAAGAGACCCAGTACTTC. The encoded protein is CATRRAGQETQYF.

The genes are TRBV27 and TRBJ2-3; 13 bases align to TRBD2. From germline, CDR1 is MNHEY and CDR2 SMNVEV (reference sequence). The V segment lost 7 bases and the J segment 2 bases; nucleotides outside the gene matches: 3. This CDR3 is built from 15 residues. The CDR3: CASKLAGGDTDTQYF. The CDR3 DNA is TGTGCCAGCAAACTAGCGGGGGGGGACACAGATACGCAGTATTTT.

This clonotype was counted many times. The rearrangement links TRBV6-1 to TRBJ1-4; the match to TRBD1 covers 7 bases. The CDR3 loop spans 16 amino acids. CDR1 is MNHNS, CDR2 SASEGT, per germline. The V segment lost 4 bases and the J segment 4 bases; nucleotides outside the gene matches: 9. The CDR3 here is CASSGRRDRRNEKLFF. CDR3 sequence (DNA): TGTGCCAGCAGTGGACGACGGGACAGACGTAATGAAAAACTGTTTTTT.

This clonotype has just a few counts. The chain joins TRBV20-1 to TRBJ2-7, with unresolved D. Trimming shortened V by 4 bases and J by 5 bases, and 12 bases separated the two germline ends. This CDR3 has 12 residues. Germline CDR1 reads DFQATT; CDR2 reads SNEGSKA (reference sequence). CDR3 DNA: TGCAGTGCTAAGGCCACTTCAAACGAGCAGTACTTC. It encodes CSAKATSNEQYF.

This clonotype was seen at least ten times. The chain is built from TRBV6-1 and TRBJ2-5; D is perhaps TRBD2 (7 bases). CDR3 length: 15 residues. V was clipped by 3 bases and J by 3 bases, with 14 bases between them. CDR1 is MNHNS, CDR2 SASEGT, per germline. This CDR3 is CASSDPAGAKETQYF. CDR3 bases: TGTGCCAGCAGTGACCCCGCGGGGGCTAAAGAGACCCAGTACTTC.